This note documents a single T cell receptor beta chain sequence. Its matching antigen is unknown. The data belong to a study of cytomegalovirus exposure and HLA in healthy donors. Broader study findings: The authors considered a cluster of highly shared sequence variants likely to be a sequencing artifact. Information on immune exposure was restricted to one variable (CMV serostatus). Using the classifier, cytomegalovirus status was reportedly diagnosed with high specificity and sensitivity.

The PCR was carried out with 60 Vbeta primers and 13 Jbeta primers. In the authors' methods: Among the unique TCR beta chains that a later analysis counted, about 84 million in all, roughly 9.9 million were shared. Repertoires were generated with immunoSEQ multiplex PCR, while TCRdb's copy carries only in-frame clones and drops some. V and J calls and clone size come straight from that table; D and trimming were deduced from the DNA. The table shows under 200,000 clones, with 65% to 70% occurring only once. The sequence came from a woman between 18 and 30 years old in good health and CMV-seropositive. Material: PBMCs.

CDR3 residues: CASWTGSYEQYF. As DNA, the CDR3 is TGTGCCAGCTGGACAGGCTCCTACGAGCAGTACTTC. The rearrangement joins TRBV27 to TRBJ2-7; 7 nucleotides match TRBD1. This CDR3 spans 12 amino acids. Germline assignment: CDR1 MNHEY and CDR2 SMNVEV (reference sequence). J lost 0 bases, V lost 8 bases, and 1 base had no gene match.